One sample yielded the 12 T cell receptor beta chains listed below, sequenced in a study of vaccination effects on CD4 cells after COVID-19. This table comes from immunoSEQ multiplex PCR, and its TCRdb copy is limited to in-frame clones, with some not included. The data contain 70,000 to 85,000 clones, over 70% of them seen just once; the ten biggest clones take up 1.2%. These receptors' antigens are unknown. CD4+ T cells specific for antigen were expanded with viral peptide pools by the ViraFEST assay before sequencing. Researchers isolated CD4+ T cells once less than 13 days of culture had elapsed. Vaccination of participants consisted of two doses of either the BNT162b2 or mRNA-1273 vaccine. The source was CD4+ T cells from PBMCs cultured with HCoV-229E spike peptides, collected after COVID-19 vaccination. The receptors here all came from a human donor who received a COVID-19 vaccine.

The CDR3: CASSLGWAAASGNTIYF. Written as DNA, the CDR3 is TGCGCCAGCAGCTTGGGGTGGGCGGCGGCCTCTGGAAACACCATATATTTT. The genes are TRBV5-1 and TRBJ1-3; D call uncertain. CDR3 length: 17 residues. Germline loops: CDR1 SGHRS, CDR2 YFSETQ. Trimming left V 0 bases short and J 0 bases short, with 13 bases between.

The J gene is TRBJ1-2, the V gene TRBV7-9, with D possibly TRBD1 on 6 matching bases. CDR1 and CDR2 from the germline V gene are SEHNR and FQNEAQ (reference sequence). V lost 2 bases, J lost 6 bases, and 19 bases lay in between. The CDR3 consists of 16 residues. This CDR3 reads CASSLSPSQGFDGYTF. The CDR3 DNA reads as TGTGCCAGCAGCTTAAGTCCTTCACAGGGCTTTGATGGCTACACCTTC.

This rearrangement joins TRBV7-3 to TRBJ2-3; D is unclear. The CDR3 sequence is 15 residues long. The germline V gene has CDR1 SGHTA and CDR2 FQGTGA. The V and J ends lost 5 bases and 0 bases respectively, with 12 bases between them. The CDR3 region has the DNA TGTGCCAGCAGCAACTGGACGCCCAGCACAGATACGCAGTATTTT. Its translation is CASSNWTPSTDTQYF.

The CDR3 sequence: CASSPPFGGGLGDTQYF. Written as DNA, the CDR3 is TGCGCCAGCAGCCCCCCATTTGGCGGGGGCCTGGGGGATACGCAGTATTTT. The chain is built from TRBV4-1 and TRBJ2-3; D possibly corresponds to TRBD2 (7 bases). Germline V gene data show CDR1 as MGHRA and CDR2 as YSYEKL. Trimming pared 4 bases from V and 6 bases from J, leaving 23 bases between. The CDR3 covers 17 residues.

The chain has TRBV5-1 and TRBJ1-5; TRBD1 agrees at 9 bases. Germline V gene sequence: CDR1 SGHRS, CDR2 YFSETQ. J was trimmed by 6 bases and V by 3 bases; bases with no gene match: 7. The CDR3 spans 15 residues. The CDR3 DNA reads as TGCGCCAGCAGCTGGGGGACAGGGTTGACTCAGCCCCAGCATTTT. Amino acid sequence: CASSWGTGLTQPQHF.

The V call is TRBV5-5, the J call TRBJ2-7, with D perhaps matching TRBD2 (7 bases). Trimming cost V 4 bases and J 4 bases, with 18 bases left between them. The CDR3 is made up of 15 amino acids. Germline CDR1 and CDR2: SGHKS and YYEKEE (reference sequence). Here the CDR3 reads CASSRGRELVYEQYV. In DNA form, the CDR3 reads TGTGCCAGCAGCCGGGGGCGGGAGTTAGTGTACGAGCAGTACGTC.

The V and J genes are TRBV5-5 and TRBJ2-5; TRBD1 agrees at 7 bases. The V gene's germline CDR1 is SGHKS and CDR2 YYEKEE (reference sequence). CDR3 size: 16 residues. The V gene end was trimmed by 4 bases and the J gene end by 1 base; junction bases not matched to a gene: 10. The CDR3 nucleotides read TGTGCCAGCAGCGGAGGCCACAGGGGAAGCCAAGAGACCCAGTACTTC. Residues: CASSGGHRGSQETQYF.

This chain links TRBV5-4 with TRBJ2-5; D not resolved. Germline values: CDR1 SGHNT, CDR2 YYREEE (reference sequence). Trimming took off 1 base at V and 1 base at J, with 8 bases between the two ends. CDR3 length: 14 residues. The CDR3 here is CASSLMASQETQYF. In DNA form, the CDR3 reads TGTGCCAGCAGCTTGATGGCATCCCAAGAGACCCAGTACTTC.

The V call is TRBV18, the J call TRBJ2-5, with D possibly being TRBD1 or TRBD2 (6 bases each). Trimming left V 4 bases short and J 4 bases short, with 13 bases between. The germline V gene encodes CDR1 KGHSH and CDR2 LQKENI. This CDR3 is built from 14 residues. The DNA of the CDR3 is TGTGCCAGCTCACTACAGGGTAGCGGAGAGACCCAGTACTTC. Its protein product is CASSLQGSGETQYF.

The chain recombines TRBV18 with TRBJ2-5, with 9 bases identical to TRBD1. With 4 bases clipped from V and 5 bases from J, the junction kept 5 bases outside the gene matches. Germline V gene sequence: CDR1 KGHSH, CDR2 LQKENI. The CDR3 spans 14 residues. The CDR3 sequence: CASSQQGAFETQYF. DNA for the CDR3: TGTGCCAGCTCACAACAGGGGGCCTTTGAGACCCAGTACTTC.

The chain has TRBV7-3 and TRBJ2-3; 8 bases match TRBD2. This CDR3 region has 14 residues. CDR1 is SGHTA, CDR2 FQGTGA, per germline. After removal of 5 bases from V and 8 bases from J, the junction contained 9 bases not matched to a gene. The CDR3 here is CASSPAGVRGTQYF. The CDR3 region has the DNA TGTGCCAGCAGCCCAGCGGGGGTCCGTGGTACGCAGTATTTT. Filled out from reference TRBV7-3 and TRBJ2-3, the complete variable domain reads GAGVSQTPSNKVTEKGKYVELRCDPISGHTALYWYRQSLGQGPEFLIYFQGTGAADDSGLPNDRFFAVRPEGSVSTLKIQRTERGDSAVYLCASSPAGVRGTQYFGPGTRLTVL.

The CDR3 DNA follows: TGTGCCAGCAGCCCGACAGATTTCTCTGGAAACACCATATATTTT. As protein: CASSPTDFSGNTIYF. The genes are TRBV7-8 and TRBJ1-3; tentatively, D is TRBD1 (5 bases). CDR1 and CDR2 from the germline V gene are SGHVS and FQNEAQ. This CDR3 spans 15 amino acids. The V end was cut by 5 bases, the J end by 0 bases, with 11 bases between.